This T cell receptor beta chain was captured by sequencing in a study of blood T cell repertoires in COVID-19. Authors' analysis steps: Reference gene primer amplification gave nucleated cell count estimates. Only in-frame clones appear in the TCRdb table, and some are missing; sequencing was by immunoSEQ multiplex PCR. V, J and clone size are taken as reported in that table, and D and trimming were inferred from the DNA itself. The profile shows 60,000 to 70,000 clones, around 92% of them singletons. In germline, CDR1 is MDHEN, CDR2 SYDVKM. The CDR3 length is 12 residues. V shed 5 bases and J shed 8 bases, with 10 bases lying between them.

The sequencing input was peripheral blood. The rearrangement links TRBV28 to TRBJ2-1; D ambiguous. The sequence was collected from a human donor with active COVID-19. The donor label of this sample is uncertain. CDR3 nucleotide sequence: TGTGCCAGCAGTACCACTTTAGATGAGCAGTTCTTC. Translated: CASSTTLDEQFF.